Shown below are 31 T cell receptor beta chains from a single sample sequenced in a study of blood T cells in healthy people across ages. Together with a sample-barcoded 5' primer, a J-beta primer mix was included in a second PCR lasting roughly 6 to 12 cycles. TCRdb fed the 5' RACE reads into MiXCR, producing one record per CDR3 protein. In the table there are 450,000 to 600,000 distinct CDR3 sequences, about 28% of which are singletons. The same specimen was also included in a second study, on T cells of mothers and their children.

Sequencing used blood. These receptor sequences come from a boy younger than 10 in good health.

This clonotype was seen only a few times. The chain combines TRBV6-2 or TRBV6-3 with TRBJ2-7; D is possibly TRBD1 or TRBD2 (6 bases each). V gave up 5 bases and J gave up 4 bases, with 15 bases separating them. Germline values: CDR1 MNHEY, CDR2 SVGEGT. The CDR3 extends over 14 amino acids. The CDR3 sequence is CASSRPRGGYEQYF. The DNA for the CDR3 is TGTGCCAGCAGTCGCCCGCGAGGGGGGTACGAGCAGTACTTC.

The chain employs TRBV12-3 or TRBV12-4 and TRBJ1-4; no firm D call. The CDR3 loop spans 13 amino acids. The V and J ends lost 3 bases and 7 bases respectively, with 9 bases between them. The CDR3 nucleotides read TGTGCCAGCAGTTTTGGAACGGGTGAAAAACTGTTTTTT. This gives the protein CASSFGTGEKLFF.

The table lists this clonotype with a few counts. The J gene is TRBJ2-7, the V gene TRBV28, with 11 bases fitting TRBD2. The CDR3 covers 15 residues. V shed 5 bases and J 5 bases; nucleotides not matched to a gene: 8. From germline, CDR1 is MDHEN and CDR2 SYDVKM. Here the CDR3 reads CASSPGTSGPHEQYF. The CDR3 DNA sequence: TGTGCCAGCAGTCCGGGGACTAGCGGACCCCACGAGCAGTACTTC.

This rearrangement joins TRBV27 to TRBJ1-5; D gene unclear. CDR1 and CDR2 from the germline V gene are MNHEY and SMNVEV (reference sequence). V was shortened by 0 bases and J by 5 bases, with 5 bases between the two germline ends. This CDR3 spans 13 amino acids. The CDR3 region is CASSLSYHQPQHF. The CDR3 DNA reads as TGTGCCAGCAGTTTATCGTATCATCAGCCCCAGCATTTT.

V is TRBV28 and J is TRBJ2-3, with TRBD2 matching over 9 bases. Per germline, CDR1 MDHEN and CDR2 SYDVKM. Trimming removed 8 bases from V and 6 bases from J; junction bases left unmatched: 6. The CDR3 covers 13 residues. CDR3 sequence (DNA): TGTGCCAGCGCAAGCGGGGGGAGCGATACGCAGTATTTT. Encoded protein: CASASGGSDTQYF. Full variable domain (outside the CDR3, taken from reference TRBV28 and TRBJ2-3): DVKVTQSSRYLVKRTGEKVFLECVQDMDHENMFWYRQDPGLGLRLIYFSYDVKMKEKGDIPEGYSVSREKKERFSLILESASTNQTSMYLCASASGGSDTQYFGPGTRLTVL.

This clonotype occurred a few times. The rearrangement joins TRBV29-1 to TRBJ2-3; 10 bases are shared with TRBD1. V lost 7 bases, J lost 7 bases, and 14 bases stayed unmatched. Germline assignment: CDR1 SQVTM and CDR2 ANQGSEA. This CDR3 is built from 15 residues. The CDR3 DNA is TGCAGCGCCCAACCGGGACAGGGGAAGGGGAATACGCAGTATTTT. Its protein is CSAQPGQGKGNTQYF.

As for this clonotype: Mismatch with germline at one junction end may stem from a read error. CDR3: CVSSSDRGTYEQYF. DNA of the CDR3: TGTGTCAGCAGCTCGGACAGGGGAACCTACGAGCAGTACTTC. This chain links TRBV7-2 with TRBJ2-7; the match to TRBD1 covers 9 bases. The CDR3 is 14 residues long. Germline CDR1 is SGHTA and CDR2 is FQGNSA.

The chain recombines TRBV4-3 with TRBJ1-4; no reliable D call. Trimming took 0 bases from V and 0 from J, leaving 5 bases between them. The CDR3 consists of 15 residues. Germline values: CDR1 LGHNA, CDR2 YSLEER. This CDR3 reads CASSQEGATNEKLFF. CDR3 coding DNA: TGCGCCAGCAGCCAAGAGGGAGCAACTAATGAAAAACTGTTTTTT.

This chain connects TRBV7-2 to TRBJ2-5, with 9 bases lining up with TRBD1. The V and J ends lost 1 base and 7 bases, in that order; junction bases with no gene match: 4. Germline V gives CDR1 SGHTA, CDR2 FQGNSA. The CDR3 runs 14 residues. The CDR3 coding sequence is TGTGCCAGCAGCTTAGGCCAGGACAGGGGGACCCAGTACTTC. Its protein product is CASSLGQDRGTQYF.

A few counts support this clonotype. The CDR3 region has the DNA TGTGCCAGCAGCTCTACCGCAGTTGGCGGACAAGAGACCCAGTACTTC. It specifies CASSSTAVGGQETQYF. The J gene is TRBJ2-5, the V gene TRBV7-9; no clear D gene. Trimming stripped 4 bases from V and 2 bases from J, with 17 bases between. The germline gives CDR1 SEHNR, CDR2 FQNEAQ (reference sequence). This CDR3 region has 16 residues.

J is TRBJ1-6 and V is TRBV5-1; TRBD1 agrees at 10 bases. CDR1 is SGHRS and CDR2 is YFSETQ in the germline V gene. With V trimmed by 2 bases and J by 7 bases, 6 bases remained unmatched. CDR3 length: 16 residues. CDR3 DNA sequence: TGCGCCAGCAGCTTTGCTCCGGGACAGGGGAATTCACCCCTCCACTTT. Translation gives CASSFAPGQGNSPLHF.

V gene TRBV20-1 combines with J gene TRBJ2-7; 10 nucleotides line up with TRBD2. Germline V gives CDR1 DFQATT, CDR2 SNEGSKA (reference sequence). This CDR3 has 14 amino acids. The junction had 7 bases not matched to a gene; V was cut back by 2 bases and J by 6 bases. This chain's CDR3 is CSARPPSGSGEQYF. The CDR3 DNA is TGCAGTGCTAGACCTCCTAGCGGGAGTGGCGAGCAGTACTTC.

This clonotype was observed at least ten times. This CDR3 is CAISERSQKNEKLFF. The CDR3 DNA is TGTGCCATCAGTGAGAGGAGTCAGAAGAATGAAAAACTGTTTTTT. The rearrangement links TRBV10-3 to TRBJ1-4; no firm D call. The CDR3 extends over 15 amino acids. Trimming cost V 2 bases and J 5 bases, with 12 bases left between them. The germline gives CDR1 ENHRY, CDR2 SYGVKD.

Regarding this clonotype: Being one base from a much bigger clone, this may be a read error. J is TRBJ2-5 and V is TRBV4-2; 13 bases agree with TRBD2. The J call may be faulty, since TRBJ2-7 better matches the DNA end. The germline V gene encodes CDR1 LGHNA and CDR2 YNFKEQ. The CDR3 sequence is 16 residues long. CDR3 sequence: CACSQEGTSGNYEQYF. DNA for the CDR3: TGTGCCTGCAGCCAAGAGGGGACTAGCGGGAACTACGAGCAGTACTTC.

This clonotype has only one observation. The junction departs from the called germline gene at one end, perhaps through a read error. The chain links TRBV9 to TRBJ2-2; D is ambiguous. Germline-derived CDR1 and CDR2 are SGDLS and YYNGEE. The CDR3 is 14 residues long. CDR3 sequence (DNA): TGTGCCAGCAGCGTAGAAGTGAACCCCGGGGAGCTGTTTTTT. This gives the protein CASSVEVNPGELFF.

V gene TRBV20-1 combines with J gene TRBJ1-2; D ambiguous. V was trimmed by 6 bases and J by 2 bases, leaving 13 bases between them. The CDR3 spans 13 residues. CDR1 is DFQATT and CDR2 is SNEGSKA in the germline V gene (reference sequence). As DNA, the CDR3 is TGCAGTGCCCCCGATCCAGTAAACTATGGCTACACCTTC. Translated, it gives CSAPDPVNYGYTF.

V gene TRBV7-2 combines with J gene TRBJ1-2; 7 nucleotides line up with TRBD1. CDR1 and CDR2 (germline): SGHTA, FQGNSA. This CDR3 has 13 residues. Trimming took 3 bases from V and 8 from J; bases not matched to a gene: 6. CDR3: CASSLTGNPGYTF. Here the CDR3 DNA reads TGTGCCAGCAGCTTGACAGGGAACCCCGGCTACACCTTC.

This clonotype came up many times. V usage is TRBV15 and J usage is TRBJ2-3; D is possibly TRBD1 or TRBD2 (5 bases each). The CDR3 spans 16 residues. Trimming cost V 0 bases and J 2 bases, with 12 bases left between them. Per germline, CDR1 LNHNV and CDR2 YYDKDF (reference sequence). CDR3 nucleotides: TGTGCCACCAGCAGAGATAGAGGAGGACACACAGATACGCAGTATTTT. Protein: CATSRDRGGHTDTQYF.

This chain joins TRBV5-1 and TRBJ2-5; D uncertain. The J call may not be correct, given that the DNA end is closer to TRBJ2-1. Germline V CDR1 and CDR2: SGHRS, YFSETQ. The CDR3 runs 12 residues. The CDR3 nucleotides are TGCGCCAGCAGCTTGGACTTCGATGAGCAGTTCTTC. Its protein product is CASSLDFDEQFF.

The chain is built from TRBV6-2 or TRBV6-3 and TRBJ2-7; TRBD2 aligns across 8 bases. This CDR3 spans 20 amino acids. Germline loops: CDR1 MNHEY, CDR2 SVGEGT. The junction had 19 bases not matched to a gene; V was cut back by 2 bases and J by 1 base. The DNA for the CDR3 is TGTGCCAGCAGTTACCGGACCTTAGCGGGACTCTCACTTAATTCCTACGAGCAGTACTTC. Translation: CASSYRTLAGLSLNSYEQYF.

This clonotype turned up a few times. The rearrangement links TRBV20-1 to TRBJ2-5, with TRBD1 matching 9 bases. The germline CDR1 and CDR2 sequences are DFQATT and SNEGSKA (reference sequence). CDR3 length equals 14 residues. V was clipped by 6 bases and J by 4 bases; unmatched bases: 9. CDR3 nucleotides: TGCAGTGCCGGTCCCGGGACAGGGCGAGAGACCCAGTACTTC. It yields the protein CSAGPGTGRETQYF.

This clonotype was seen more than once but under ten times. The rearrangement uses TRBV29-1 and TRBJ2-7, with 8 positions matching TRBD1. J gave up 2 bases and V 0 bases, and 3 bases lay outside the gene matches. CDR3 length: 14 amino acids. Germline V gives CDR1 SQVTM, CDR2 ANQGSEA. The CDR3 loop reads CSVEDGTGPYEQYF. CDR3 sequence (DNA): TGCAGCGTTGAAGATGGGACAGGTCCCTACGAGCAGTACTTC.

The chain has TRBV28 and TRBJ2-7; possible D gene TRBD1, 6 bases. With 3 bases removed from V and 6 bases from J, the gap between germline ends came to 12 bases. The CDR3 consists of 13 residues. Germline-derived CDR1 and CDR2 are MDHEN and SYDVKM. The CDR3 DNA reads TGTGCCAGCAGTTTTCAGGGGCTCGGCGAGCAGTACTTC. Protein product: CASSFQGLGEQYF.

This chain connects TRBV7-2 to TRBJ2-6; D is undetermined. The CDR3 covers 14 residues. Germline CDR1 is SGHTA and CDR2 is FQGNSA. Deletions cut 5 bases from V and 3 bases from J, with 8 bases between. CDR3 region: CASSLDIGANVLTF. Here the CDR3 DNA reads TGTGCCAGCAGCCTGGATATTGGGGCCAACGTCCTGACTTTC.

V usage is TRBV12-3 or TRBV12-4 and J usage is TRBJ2-7; tentatively, D is TRBD1 (6 bases). CDR3 length: 15 residues. Trimming pared 4 bases from V and 0 bases from J, leaving 13 bases between. CDR3 loop: CASSSTGSNSYEQYF. In nucleotides, the CDR3 is TGTGCCAGCAGTTCGACAGGTTCAAACTCCTACGAGCAGTACTTC.

The chain joins TRBV20-1 to TRBJ1-4, with D perhaps TRBD1 (5 bases). This CDR3 comprises 13 residues. Germline V CDR1 and CDR2: DFQATT, SNEGSKA (reference sequence). Trimming stripped 3 bases from V and 7 bases from J, with 12 bases between. The CDR3 sequence is CSARRGSGEKLFF. Written as DNA, the CDR3 is TGCAGTGCTAGGAGGGGAAGCGGTGAAAAACTGTTTTTT.

This clonotype was counted a few times. The V and J genes are TRBV6-5 and TRBJ2-2; D is perhaps TRBD1 or TRBD2 (5 bases each). Trimming pared 5 bases from V and 6 bases from J, leaving 10 bases between. CDR3 size: 13 residues. The V gene's germline CDR1 is MNHEY and CDR2 SVGAGI. CDR3 bases: TGTGCCAGCAGTCATGGGACCCCCGGGGAGCTGTTTTTT. Translating it yields CASSHGTPGELFF.

The V and J genes are TRBV7-9 and TRBJ2-2; no clear D gene. Per the germline V gene, CDR1 is SEHNR and CDR2 is FQNEAQ (reference sequence). The CDR3 contains 16 residues. Trimming stripped 0 bases from V and 0 bases from J, with 8 bases between. The CDR3 bases are TGTGCCAGCAGCTTAGCGATCTCCCCGAACACCGGGGAGCTGTTTTTT. It encodes CASSLAISPNTGELFF.

This clonotype was seen once. This rearrangement joins TRBV12-3 or TRBV12-4 to TRBJ2-5; 8 nucleotides match TRBD1. CDR3 size: 14 residues. The J segment lost 1 base and the V segment lost 6 bases, leaving 4 bases of the junction unmatched. CDR3 nucleotides: TGTGCCAGCAGGGGGGACAGGCGCCAAGAGACCCAGTACTTC. Protein sequence: CASRGDRRQETQYF.

The table lists this clonotype with a few counts. CDR3 protein: CASSQNRVIQYF. The DNA for the CDR3 is TGTGCCAGCAGCCAGAACAGGGTCATTCAGTACTTC. The chain links TRBV6-6 to TRBJ2-4, with D maybe TRBD1 (6 bases). The CDR3 length is 12 residues. Germline lookup yields CDR1 MNHNY and CDR2 SVGAGI (reference sequence). The V end lost 6 bases, the J end lost 9 bases, and 12 bases lay between the germline ends.

This clonotype was picked up a small number of times. The CDR3 is CASSSSSGRREQYF. Here the CDR3 DNA reads TGTGCCAGCAGTTCGTCTAGCGGGAGGAGGGAGCAGTACTTC. This sequence joins TRBV6-2 or TRBV6-3 and TRBJ2-1; 11 bases are shared with TRBD2. The J call is in doubt because the DNA end fits TRBJ2-7 better. The CDR3 has 14 amino acids. Germline CDR1 and CDR2: MNHEY and SVGEGT.